This T cell receptor beta chain was sequenced for a study of shared clonotypes between healthy human individuals. Notes on the study in general: Non-shared clonotypes displayed generation probabilities falling below those of clonotypes present in all four donors.

Method: immunoSEQ multiplex PCR; TCRdb's copy keeps in-frame clones and lacks some. This sample yields 950,000 to 1,300,000 clones, of which approximately 70% are seen a single time; around 1.4% belongs to the top ten. On this clone: The target antigen is unknown. This same CDR3 is encoded by further DNA sequences in the sample.

The sequence came from a man younger than 35 in good health. The specimen was memory CD4+ T cells sorted from blood. Sample subset: CD45RA-negative fraction.

This CDR3 is CASSGQGGTYEQYF. The CDR3 DNA follows: TGTGCCAGCAGCGGACAGGGAGGGACCTACGAGCAGTACTTC. This chain links TRBV2 with TRBJ2-7; tentative D call: TRBD1 (8 bases). Germline V gene sequence: CDR1 SNHLY, CDR2 FYNNEI. The CDR3 totals 14 residues. Trimming removed 6 bases at V and 2 bases at J, with 14 bases between.